Many counts were recorded for the clone carrying this T cell receptor (beta chain). Its antigen is unidentified. The investigators amplified TCR beta CDR3 regions from RNA transcripts. HTBI primers were employed in a first-round RT-PCR of the TCR CDR3. TCRdb processed the multiplex PCR reads anew with MiXCR; each CDR3 protein has one entry. Of more than 350,000 distinct CDR3 sequences listed, 17% are singletons. This sample is drawn from a study of T cells in Graves' hyperthyroidism and ophthalmopathy. Overall study results and limits: Most clonotypes expanded in thyroid above 0.001 were likewise present in blood. It was a median around 6 months before onset that the model predicted ophthalmopathy.

Patients were excluded because of uncontrolled infection, other autoimmune disease, pregnancy or lactation. The clonotype originates from a woman in her thirties with Graves' hyperthyroidism that later progressed to Graves' ophthalmopathy. The sequenced sample was blood.

DNA for the CDR3: TGTGCCAGCAAAGAAGGGCTAGCTGAAAAGTCGTTCTTC. This gives the protein CASKEGLAEKSFF. This rearrangement joins TRBV7-9 to TRBJ2-1; TRBD2 is a possible D gene (5 bases). Germline CDR1 is SEHNR and CDR2 is FQNEAQ (reference sequence). The V gene lost 7 bases and the J gene lost 15 bases, with 22 bases spanning the gap. The CDR3 runs 13 residues.